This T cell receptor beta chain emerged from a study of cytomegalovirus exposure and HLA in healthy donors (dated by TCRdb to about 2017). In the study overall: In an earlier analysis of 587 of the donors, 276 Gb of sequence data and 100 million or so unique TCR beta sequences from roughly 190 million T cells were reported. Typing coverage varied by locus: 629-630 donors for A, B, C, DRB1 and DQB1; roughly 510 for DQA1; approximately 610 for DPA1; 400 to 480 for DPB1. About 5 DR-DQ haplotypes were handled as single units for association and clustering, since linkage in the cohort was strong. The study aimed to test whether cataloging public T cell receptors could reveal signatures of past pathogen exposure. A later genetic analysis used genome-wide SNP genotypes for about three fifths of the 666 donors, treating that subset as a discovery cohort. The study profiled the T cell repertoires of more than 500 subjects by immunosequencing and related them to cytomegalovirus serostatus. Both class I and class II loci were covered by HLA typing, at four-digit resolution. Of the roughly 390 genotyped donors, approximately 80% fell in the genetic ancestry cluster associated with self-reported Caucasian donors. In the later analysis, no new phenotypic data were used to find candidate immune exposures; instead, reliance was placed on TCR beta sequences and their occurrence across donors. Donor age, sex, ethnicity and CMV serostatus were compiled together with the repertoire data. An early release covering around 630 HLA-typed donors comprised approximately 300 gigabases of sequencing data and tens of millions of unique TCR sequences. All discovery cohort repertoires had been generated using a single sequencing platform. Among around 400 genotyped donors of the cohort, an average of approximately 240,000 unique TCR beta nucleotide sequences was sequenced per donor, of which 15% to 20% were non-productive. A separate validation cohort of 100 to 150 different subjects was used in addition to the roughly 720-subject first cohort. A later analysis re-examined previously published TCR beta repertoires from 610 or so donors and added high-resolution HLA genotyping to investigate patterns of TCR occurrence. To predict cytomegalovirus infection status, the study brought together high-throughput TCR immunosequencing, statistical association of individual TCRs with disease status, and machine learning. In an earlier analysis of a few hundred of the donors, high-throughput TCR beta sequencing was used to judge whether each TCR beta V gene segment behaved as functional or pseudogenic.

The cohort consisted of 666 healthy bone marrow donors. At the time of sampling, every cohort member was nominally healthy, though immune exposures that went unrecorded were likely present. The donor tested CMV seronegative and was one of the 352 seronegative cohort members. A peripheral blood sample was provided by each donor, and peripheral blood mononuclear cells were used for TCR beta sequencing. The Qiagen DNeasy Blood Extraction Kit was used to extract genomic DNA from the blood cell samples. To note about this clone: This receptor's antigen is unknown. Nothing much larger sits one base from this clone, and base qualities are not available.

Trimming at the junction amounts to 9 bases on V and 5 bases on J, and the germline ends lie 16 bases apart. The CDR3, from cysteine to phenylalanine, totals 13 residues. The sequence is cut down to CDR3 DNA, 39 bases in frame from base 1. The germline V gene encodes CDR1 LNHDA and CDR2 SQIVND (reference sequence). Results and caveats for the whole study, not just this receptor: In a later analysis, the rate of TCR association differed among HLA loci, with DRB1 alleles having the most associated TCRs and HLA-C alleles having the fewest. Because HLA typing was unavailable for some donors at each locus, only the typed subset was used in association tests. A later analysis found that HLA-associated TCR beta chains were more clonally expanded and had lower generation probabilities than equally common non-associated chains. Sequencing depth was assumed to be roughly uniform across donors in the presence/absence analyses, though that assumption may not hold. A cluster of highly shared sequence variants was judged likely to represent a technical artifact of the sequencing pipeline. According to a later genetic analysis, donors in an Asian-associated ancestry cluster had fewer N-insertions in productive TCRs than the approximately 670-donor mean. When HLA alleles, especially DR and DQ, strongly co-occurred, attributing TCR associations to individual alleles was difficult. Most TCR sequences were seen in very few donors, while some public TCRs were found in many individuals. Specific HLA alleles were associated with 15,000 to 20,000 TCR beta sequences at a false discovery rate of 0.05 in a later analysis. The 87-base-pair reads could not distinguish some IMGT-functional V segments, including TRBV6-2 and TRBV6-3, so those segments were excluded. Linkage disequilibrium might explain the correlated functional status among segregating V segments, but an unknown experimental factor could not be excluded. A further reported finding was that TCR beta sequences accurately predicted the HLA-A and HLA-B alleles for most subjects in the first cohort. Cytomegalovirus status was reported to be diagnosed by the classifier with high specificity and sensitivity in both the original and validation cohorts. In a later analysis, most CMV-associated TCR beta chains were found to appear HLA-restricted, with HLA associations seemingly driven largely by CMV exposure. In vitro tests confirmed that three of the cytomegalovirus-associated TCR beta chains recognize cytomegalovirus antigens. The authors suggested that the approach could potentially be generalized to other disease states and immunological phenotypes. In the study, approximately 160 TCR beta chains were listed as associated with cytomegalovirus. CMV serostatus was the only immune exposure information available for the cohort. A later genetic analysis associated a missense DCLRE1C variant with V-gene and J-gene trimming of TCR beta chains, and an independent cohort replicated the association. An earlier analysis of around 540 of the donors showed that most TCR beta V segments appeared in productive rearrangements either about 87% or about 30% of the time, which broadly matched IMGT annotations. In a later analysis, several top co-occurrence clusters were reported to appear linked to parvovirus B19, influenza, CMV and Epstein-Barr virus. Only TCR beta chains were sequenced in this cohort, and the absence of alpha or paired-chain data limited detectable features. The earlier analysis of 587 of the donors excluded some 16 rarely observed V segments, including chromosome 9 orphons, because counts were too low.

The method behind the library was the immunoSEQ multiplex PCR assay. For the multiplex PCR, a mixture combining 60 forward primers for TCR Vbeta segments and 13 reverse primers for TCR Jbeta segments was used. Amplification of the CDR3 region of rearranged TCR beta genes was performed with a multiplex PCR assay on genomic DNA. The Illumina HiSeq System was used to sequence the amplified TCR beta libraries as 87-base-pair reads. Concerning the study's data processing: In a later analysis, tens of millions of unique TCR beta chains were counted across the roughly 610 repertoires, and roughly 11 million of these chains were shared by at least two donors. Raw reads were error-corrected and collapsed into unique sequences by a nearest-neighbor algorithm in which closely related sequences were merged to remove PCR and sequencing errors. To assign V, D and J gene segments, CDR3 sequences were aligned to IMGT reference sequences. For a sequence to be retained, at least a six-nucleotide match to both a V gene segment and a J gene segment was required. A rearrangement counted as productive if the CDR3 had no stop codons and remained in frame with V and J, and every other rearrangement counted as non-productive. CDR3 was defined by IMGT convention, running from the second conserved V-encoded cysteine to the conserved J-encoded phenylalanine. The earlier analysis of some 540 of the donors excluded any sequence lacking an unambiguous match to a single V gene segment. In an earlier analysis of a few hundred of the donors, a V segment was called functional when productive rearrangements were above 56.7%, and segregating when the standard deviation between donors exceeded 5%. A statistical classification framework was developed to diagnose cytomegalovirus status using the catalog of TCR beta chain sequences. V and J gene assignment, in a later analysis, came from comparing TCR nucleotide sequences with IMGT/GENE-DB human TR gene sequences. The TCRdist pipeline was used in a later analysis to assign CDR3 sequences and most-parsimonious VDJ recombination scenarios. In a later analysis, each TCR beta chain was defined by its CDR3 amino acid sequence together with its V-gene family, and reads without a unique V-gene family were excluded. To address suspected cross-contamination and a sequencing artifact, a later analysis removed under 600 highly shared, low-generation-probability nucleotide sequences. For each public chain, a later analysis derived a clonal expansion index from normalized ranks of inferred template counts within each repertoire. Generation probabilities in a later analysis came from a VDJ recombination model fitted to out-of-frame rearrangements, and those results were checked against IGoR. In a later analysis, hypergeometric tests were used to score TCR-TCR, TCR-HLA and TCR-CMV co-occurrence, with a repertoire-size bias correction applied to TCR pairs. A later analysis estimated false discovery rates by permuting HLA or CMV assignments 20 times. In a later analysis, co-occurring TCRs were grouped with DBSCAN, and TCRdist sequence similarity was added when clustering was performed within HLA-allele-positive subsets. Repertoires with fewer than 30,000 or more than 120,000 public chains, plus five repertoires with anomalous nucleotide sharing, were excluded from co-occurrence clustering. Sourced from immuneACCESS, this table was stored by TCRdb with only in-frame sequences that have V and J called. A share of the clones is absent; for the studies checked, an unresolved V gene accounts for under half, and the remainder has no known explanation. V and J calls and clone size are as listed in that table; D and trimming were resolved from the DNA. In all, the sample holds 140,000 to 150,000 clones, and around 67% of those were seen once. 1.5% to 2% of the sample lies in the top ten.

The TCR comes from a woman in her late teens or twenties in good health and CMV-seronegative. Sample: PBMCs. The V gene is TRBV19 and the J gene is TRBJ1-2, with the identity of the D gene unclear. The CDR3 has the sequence CASESPGLYGYTF. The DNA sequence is TGTGCCAGCGAAAGCCCAGGATTATATGGCTACACCTTC.